A selection of T cell receptor beta chains follows, all from one sample in a study of cytomegalovirus exposure and HLA in healthy donors. The data were produced by immunoSEQ multiplex PCR, yet TCRdb's version contains in-frame clones alone and is incomplete. In the table there are about 160,000 clones, about 75% of which are singletons. The sequenced material came from PBMCs. The source of these receptors is a woman aged 45-65 years in good health and CMV-seropositive. The CDR3 runs from the conserved cysteine through the conserved F or W. The D gene is left open where the match is weak. Only some rows state a clone size, as once, few, many or a class for expanded clones.

j_call d_call clone_size v_call cdr3_aa cdr3_nt
TRBJ2-6 NA NA TRBV5-1 CASTSFQRAGANVLTF TGCGCCAGCACCTCCTTTCAGAGGGCTGGGGCCAACGTCCTGACTTTC
TRBJ2-7 NA NA TRBV23-1 CASSLRVPNEQYF TGCGCCAGCAGTCTTCGGGTCCCCAACGAGCAGTACTTC
TRBJ1-2 NA NA TRBV11-2 CASGGGYGYTF TGTGCCAGCGGCGGGGGCTATGGCTACACCTTC
TRBJ1-6 NA few TRBV4-1 CASSQDLIMRLTGNSPLHF TGCGCCAGCAGCCAAGATCTTATTATGCGTCTGACGGGAAATTCACCCCTCCACTTT
TRBJ2-1 TRBD2 NA TRBV2 CASSDTSGGDNEQFF TGTGCCAGCAGTGACACTAGCGGGGGGGACAATGAGCAGTTCTTC
TRBJ2-7 TRBD2 NA TRBV10-2 CASKYGLAGTYEQYF TGCGCCAGCAAGTACGGACTAGCGGGAACCTACGAGCAGTACTTC
TRBJ1-2 TRBD1 few TRBV5-1 CASSLDRGNGYTF TGCGCCAGCAGCTTGGACAGGGGGAATGGCTACACCTTC
TRBJ1-1 NA few TRBV4-1 CASSQVMGLNTEAFF TGCGCCAGCAGCCAAGTGATGGGCTTGAACACTGAAGCTTTCTTT
TRBJ1-3 NA NA TRBV21-1 CASSKGRGQGGNTIYF TGTGCCAGCAGCAAGGGCAGGGGGCAGGGTGGAAACACCATATATTTT
TRBJ1-1 NA NA TRBV2 CASAALGGGNTEAFF TGTGCCAGTGCCGCCCTCGGGGGGGGTAACACTGAAGCTTTCTTT
TRBJ1-2 TRBD1 NA TRBV29-1 CSVATGVGYGYTF TGCAGCGTTGCGACAGGGGTTGGCTATGGCTACACCTTC
TRBJ2-2 TRBD2 NA TRBV5-1 CASSERGGGPRTGELFF TGCGCCAGCAGCGAGCGGGGCGGGGGGCCCCGCACCGGGGAGCTGTTTTTT
TRBJ2-7 NA few TRBV6-1 CASSDTYEQYF TGTGCCAGCAGTGATACCTACGAGCAGTACTTC
TRBJ1-2 TRBD1 few TRBV11-3 CASSLDRDRGDYGYTF TGTGCCAGCAGCTTAGACAGGGACAGGGGCGACTATGGCTACACCTTC
TRBJ1-2 TRBD1 NA TRBV15 CATSRVVGQGGSGYTF TGTGCCACCAGCAGAGTGGTTGGACAGGGAGGGAGTGGCTACACCTTC
TRBJ1-2 TRBD1 NA TRBV2 CASREQGARTGYTF TGTGCCAGCAGGGAACAGGGGGCTAGGACCGGCTACACCTTC
TRBJ2-7 TRBD1 NA TRBV5-1 CASTPDRSTSEQYF TGCGCCAGCACCCCGGACAGGTCGACTTCCGAGCAGTACTTC
TRBJ2-2 TRBD1 NA TRBV5-1 CASSLVAGGTGELFF TGCGCCAGCAGCTTGGTGGCAGGGGGCACCGGGGAGCTGTTTTTT